The 17 T cell receptor beta chains below come from one sample, sequenced in a study of CD8+ T cells in alopecia areata. The sequencing template was cDNA reverse transcribed from extracted RNA. Profiling relied on immunoSEQ multiplex PCR, and the TCRdb table lists in-frame clones only, not all of them. The repertoire holds roughly 150,000 clones, about 89% seen once, with approximately 15% in the top ten. The specimen was CD8+ T cells sorted from blood, collected at week 0. These receptors all stem from a human donor with alopecia areata.

The CDR3, as DNA: TGTGCCAGCAGTGACTCAACTAGCGGGGGTCTCTCAGATACGCAGTATTTT. It specifies CASSDSTSGGLSDTQYF. The gene calls are TRBV6-4 and TRBJ2-3, with TRBD2 matching over 11 bases. Germline V gene sequence: CDR1 MRHNA, CDR2 SNTAGT. V shed 0 bases, J shed 4 bases, and the junction held 6 bases outside the gene matches. The CDR3 is 17 amino acids.

The rearrangement joins TRBV5-5 to TRBJ2-7, with D possibly being TRBD2 (6 bases). The germline V and J ends were trimmed by 3 bases and 5 bases, with 15 bases remaining between them. This CDR3 contains 14 residues. In germline, CDR1 is SGHKS, CDR2 YYEKEE (reference sequence). In nucleotides, the CDR3 is TGTGCCAGCAGCTATTCCGGGGGTGGCAACGAGCAGTACTTC. It is translated as CASSYSGGGNEQYF.

This clone was seen more than once but under ten times. In nucleotides, the CDR3 is TGTGCCAGCAGTTCCGCAGCAGGCTACGAGCAGTACTTC. It translates to CASSSAAGYEQYF. The chain employs TRBV6-5 and TRBJ2-7; no definite D call. Germline loops: CDR1 MNHEY, CDR2 SVGAGI. V lost 4 bases and J lost 3, with 10 bases in between. The CDR3 covers 13 residues.

This chain links TRBV9 with TRBJ2-2, with 8 bases identical to TRBD2. Germline trimming cut 3 bases from V and 3 bases from J; bases unmatched to any gene: 4. The CDR3 consists of 15 residues. Germline CDR1 is SGDLS and CDR2 is YYNGEE. This CDR3 is CASSAFSGDTGELFF. The CDR3 DNA reads TGTGCCAGCAGCGCCTTTAGCGGGGACACCGGGGAGCTGTTTTTT.

This CDR3 reads CASSWDGSYEQYF. The CDR3 nucleotides read TGCGCCAGCAGCTGGGACGGCTCCTACGAGCAGTACTTC. The chain employs TRBV4-1 and TRBJ2-7; D may match TRBD1 or TRBD2 (5 bases each). Trimming left V 5 bases short and J 0 bases short, with 8 bases between. Germline V gene lookup returns CDR1 MGHRA and CDR2 YSYEKL. The CDR3 has 13 amino acids.

J is TRBJ2-1 and V is TRBV7-6; 9 bases fit TRBD1. With V trimmed by 5 bases and J by 3 bases, 5 bases remained unmatched. Germline V gene data show CDR1 as SGHVS and CDR2 as FNYEAQ. The CDR3 length is 15 residues. Here the CDR3 reads CASSPTGGYYNEQFF. CDR3 nucleotides: TGTGCCAGCAGCCCGACAGGGGGATACTACAATGAGCAGTTCTTC.

In this sample, this clone turned up a few times. The rearrangement joins TRBV7-2 to TRBJ2-4; 8 nucleotides line up with TRBD1. The CDR3 length is 14 residues. Germline CDR1 is SGHTA and CDR2 is FQGNSA. Trimming took 4 bases from V and 8 from J; bases not matched to a gene: 7. CDR3 sequence: CASSSRQGMDIQYF. For the CDR3, the DNA is TGTGCCAGCAGCTCCAGACAGGGGATGGACATTCAGTACTTC.

This chain joins TRBV13 and TRBJ2-2; tentatively, D is TRBD2 (5 bases). CDR3 size: 17 residues. Trimming shortened V by 5 bases and J by 0 bases, and 16 bases separated the two germline ends. Germline V gene data show CDR1 as PRHDT and CDR2 as FYEKMQ (reference sequence). CDR3 sequence (DNA): TGTGCCAGCAGCCGAGGGCGGCAGCGTGCGAACACCGGGGAGCTGTTTTTT. Its protein is CASSRGRQRANTGELFF.

This chain links TRBV25-1 with TRBJ2-7, with D tentatively TRBD1 or TRBD2 (5 bases each). The CDR3 consists of 13 residues. Germline V CDR1 and CDR2: MGHDK, SYGVNS. V was trimmed by 8 bases and J by 4 bases, leaving 15 bases between them. The CDR3 loop is CASRRRGEYEQYF. In nucleotides, the CDR3 is TGTGCCAGCCGGAGGAGAGGGGAATACGAGCAGTACTTC.

The J gene is TRBJ2-3, the V gene TRBV5-4; 8 bases map to TRBD1. Germline V lookup: CDR1 SGHNT, CDR2 YYREEE (reference sequence). V lost 2 bases, J lost 4 bases, and 6 bases stayed unmatched. CDR3 length: 15 residues. CDR3 protein: CASSFGQGSPDTQYF. The CDR3 region has the DNA TGTGCCAGCAGCTTCGGACAGGGAAGCCCAGATACGCAGTATTTT.

V gene TRBV6-5 combines with J gene TRBJ2-2, with D unclear. V gave up 5 bases and J gave up 6 bases, with 10 bases separating them. The length of the CDR3 is 13 residues. Germline assignment: CDR1 MNHEY and CDR2 SVGAGI. The CDR3 DNA follows: TGTGCCAGCAGTCACTTAGAGGCCGGGGAGCTGTTTTTT. This encodes CASSHLEAGELFF.

This chain connects TRBV7-8 to TRBJ1-2; unclear D gene. The CDR3 loop spans 14 amino acids. Looked up from germline, CDR1 is SGHVS and CDR2 is FQNEAQ. The V gene lost 1 base and the J gene lost 6 bases, with 12 bases spanning the gap. CDR3: CASSLGSGIHGYTF. CDR3 coding DNA: TGTGCCAGCAGCTTAGGGTCCGGCATCCATGGCTACACCTTC.

V and J are TRBV19 and TRBJ2-5, with 7 nucleotides matching TRBD2. This CDR3 region has 15 residues. V shed 6 bases, J shed 5 bases, and the junction held 12 bases outside the gene matches. Germline CDR1 is LNHDA and CDR2 is SQIVND (reference sequence). In DNA form, the CDR3 reads TGTGCCAGTAGCACACTAGCGATGCGGGGGGAGACCCAGTACTTC. Amino acid sequence: CASSTLAMRGETQYF.

The rearrangement links TRBV28 to TRBJ2-1; no reliable D call. The CDR3 runs to 15 residues. Deletions cut 5 bases from V and 0 bases from J, with 11 bases between. Germline CDR1 is MDHEN and CDR2 is SYDVKM. CDR3 sequence reads: CASSLMLSSYNEQFF. DNA for the CDR3: TGTGCCAGCAGTCTCATGTTGAGCTCCTACAATGAGCAGTTCTTC.

The rearrangement joins TRBV2 to TRBJ2-5; D call uncertain. The CDR3 sequence is 12 residues long. Trimming shortened V by 2 bases and J by 1 base, and 2 bases separated the two germline ends. In germline, CDR1 is SNHLY, CDR2 FYNNEI. The CDR3 region is CASSEFQETQYF. The DNA of the CDR3 is TGTGCCAGCAGTGAATTCCAAGAGACCCAGTACTTC.

The V call is TRBV27, the J call TRBJ2-7; TRBD1 matches at 10 bases. Germline-derived CDR1 and CDR2 are MNHEY and SMNVEV (reference sequence). The V segment lost 6 bases and the J segment 4 bases; nucleotides outside the gene matches: 9. The CDR3 covers 15 residues. The CDR3 protein is CASRAPGQGLYEQYF. The CDR3 coding sequence is TGTGCCAGCAGAGCCCCGGGACAGGGGCTTTACGAGCAGTACTTC.

The chain carries TRBV27 and TRBJ2-6; possibly TRBD2 for D (5 bases). V was shortened by 6 bases and J by 1 base, with 13 bases between the two germline ends. The CDR3 runs 16 residues. CDR1 and CDR2 (germline): MNHEY, SMNVEV (reference sequence). The CDR3: CASSPREGSGANVLTF. CDR3 DNA: TGTGCCAGCAGCCCCCGTGAGGGATCTGGGGCCAACGTCCTGACTTTC.